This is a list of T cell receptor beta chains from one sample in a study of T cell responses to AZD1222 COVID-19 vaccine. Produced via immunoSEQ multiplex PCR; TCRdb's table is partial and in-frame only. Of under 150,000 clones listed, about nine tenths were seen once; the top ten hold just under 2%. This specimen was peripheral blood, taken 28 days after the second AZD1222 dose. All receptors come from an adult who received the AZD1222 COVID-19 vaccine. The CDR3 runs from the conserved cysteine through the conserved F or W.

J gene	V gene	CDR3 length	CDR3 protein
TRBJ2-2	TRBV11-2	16	CASISWAGANTGELFF
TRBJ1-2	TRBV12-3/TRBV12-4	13	CASSLGGPYGYTF
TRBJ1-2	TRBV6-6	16	CASSYSARQGDYGYTF
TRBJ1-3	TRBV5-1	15	CASSSGGSSGNTIYF
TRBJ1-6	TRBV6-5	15	CASSYRTGGSSPLHF
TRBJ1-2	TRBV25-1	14	CASSRTGANYGYTF
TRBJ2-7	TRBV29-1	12	CSVSDRLYEQYF
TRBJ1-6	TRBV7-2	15	CASSLRQGGHSPLHF
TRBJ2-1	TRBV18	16	CASSPRSTSGNNEQFF
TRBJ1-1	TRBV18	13	CASTLDSFTEAFF
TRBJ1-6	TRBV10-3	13	CAISDTGKSPLHF
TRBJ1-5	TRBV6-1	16	CASSEYGQGLDQPQHF
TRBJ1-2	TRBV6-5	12	CASMSSNYGYTF
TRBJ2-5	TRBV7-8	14	CASSKPLGRETQYF
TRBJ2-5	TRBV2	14	CAIGTSAYQETQYF
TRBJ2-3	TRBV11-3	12	CASSSDRDTQYF
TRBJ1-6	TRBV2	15	CASSSLGEFNSPLHF
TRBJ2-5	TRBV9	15	CASSVSGTREETQYF
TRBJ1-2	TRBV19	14	CASPAARDRVGYTF
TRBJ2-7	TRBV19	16	CASSIGAGAGDQIQYF
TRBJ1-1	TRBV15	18	CATSRDLPGLDRNTEAFF
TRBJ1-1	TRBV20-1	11	CSARAGAEAFF
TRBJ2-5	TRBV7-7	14	CASSLEVQEETQYF
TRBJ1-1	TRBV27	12	CATFGPFTEAFF
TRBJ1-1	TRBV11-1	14	CASSWDSYNTEAFF
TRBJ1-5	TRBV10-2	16	CASSLWPGQGSQPQHF
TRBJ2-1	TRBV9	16	CASSPSGGGGRTEQFF
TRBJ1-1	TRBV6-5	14	CASTDRGGLTEAFF
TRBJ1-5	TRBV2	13	CASGSFSNQPQHF
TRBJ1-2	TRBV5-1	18	CASSLAAQGAGLVYGYTF
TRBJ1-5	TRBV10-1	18	CASSESTTGRFSNQPQHF
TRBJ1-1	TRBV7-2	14	CASSLETPNTEAFF
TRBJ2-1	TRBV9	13	CASSGGRVDEQFF
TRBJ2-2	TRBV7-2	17	CASSLRAGTTNTGELFF
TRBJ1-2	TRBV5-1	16	CASSLTPANNLGGYTF
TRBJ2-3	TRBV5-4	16	CASSFGESQSTDTQYF
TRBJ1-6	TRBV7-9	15	CASSLGTGGARPLHF
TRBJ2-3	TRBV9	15	CASSAQGRRTDTQYF
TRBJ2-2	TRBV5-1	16	CASSYDAGLAAGELFF
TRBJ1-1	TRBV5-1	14	CASSLAGQGSQAFF
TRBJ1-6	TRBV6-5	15	CASSYPGTGHSPLHF
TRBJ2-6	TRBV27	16	CASSPLGAHGANVLTF
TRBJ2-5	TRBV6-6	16	CASKAGRIPYQETQYF
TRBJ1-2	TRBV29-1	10	CSGGGDGYTF
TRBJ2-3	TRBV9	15	CASSLTSGSTDTQYF
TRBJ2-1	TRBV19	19	CASSKGRTSGVFSYNEQFF
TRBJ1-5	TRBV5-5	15	CASSLGGYSNQPQHF
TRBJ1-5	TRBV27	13	CASSFGGNQPQHF
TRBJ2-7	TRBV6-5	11	CASSYSSRQYF
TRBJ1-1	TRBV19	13	CASGDSYGTEAFF
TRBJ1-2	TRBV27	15	CASSAMDRDHYGYTF
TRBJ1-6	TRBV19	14	CASANRGGDSPLHF
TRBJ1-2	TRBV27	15	CASSRDRGFRYGYTF
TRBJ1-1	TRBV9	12	CASSSTGGAAFF
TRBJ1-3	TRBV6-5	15	CASSYRTGSGNTIYF
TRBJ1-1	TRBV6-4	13	CASSYTEDTEAFF
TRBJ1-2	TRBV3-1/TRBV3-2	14	CASSQRGGDYGYTF